This T cell receptor (beta chain) was sequenced for a study of technical replicates of blood from a few donors. Trimming took 5 bases from V and 6 from J, leaving 14 bases between them. Germline V lookup: CDR1 SNHLY, CDR2 FYNNEI. The CDR3 runs to 13 residues. The assay was immunoSEQ multiplex PCR, and TCRdb's table has in-frame clones only and misses some. The sample comprises roughly 100,000 clones, around 95% of which are singletons, and 0.34% rests with the top ten. The chain employs TRBV2 and TRBJ2-7; D possibly corresponds to TRBD2 (6 bases). Material for sequencing was T cells isolated from PBMCs. This sequence was found in a human donor in good health. CDR3 coding DNA: TGTGCCAGCAGTTATGGGGGGAAGGGCGAGCAGTACTTC. This sequence encodes CASSYGGKGEQYF.